The source of this T cell receptor beta chain is a study of neurological immune-mediated disorders. Study results and limitations: Falling below healthy controls, multiple sclerosis showed the least TCR clonal expansion, while HTLV-1-associated myelopathy showed the most.

Using its own MiXCR run on the 5' RACE reads, TCRdb lists one record per CDR3 protein. Of 52,000 or so distinct CDR3 sequences in the sample, over 3.5% are singletons; the top ten hold roughly 1.9%. There are many counts of this clonotype. Its antigen remains unidentified. The T cells used for sorted libraries numbered roughly 1 million, either CD4+ or CD8+. The J segment lost 2 bases and the V segment lost 2 bases, leaving 3 bases of the junction unmatched. Germline assignment: CDR1 SGHRS and CDR2 YFSETQ. This CDR3 has 16 residues. Input material: CD4+ T cells from blood. The J gene is TRBJ2-6, the V gene TRBV5-1, with 8 bases aligning to TRBD1. The TCR comes from a woman between 40 and 50 years old with multiple sclerosis. For the CDR3, the DNA is TGCGCCAGCAGCTTTCAGGGGGCAGCTGGGGCCAACGTCCTGACTTTC. Translated: CASSFQGAAGANVLTF.